These 18 T cell receptor beta chains were sequenced from one sample in a study of OX40 agonist ivuxolimab in advanced cancers. Method: immunoSEQ multiplex PCR; TCRdb's copy keeps in-frame clones and lacks some. The data show 70,000 to 90,000 clones, 80% to 90% seen once. The sequenced sample was CD4+ or CD8+ T cells sorted from blood, obtained in a trial of the OX40 agonist ivuxolimab. Source of these receptors: an adult with an advanced solid tumor such as melanoma, head and neck, liver or kidney cancer.

The CDR3 DNA reads TGTGCCAGCAGTTTCCTGGACCGGGGGGGCGAGCAGTACTTC. It encodes CASSFLDRGGEQYF. The gene calls are TRBV27 and TRBJ2-7; the match to TRBD2 covers 8 bases. J gave up 6 bases and V 3 bases, and 7 bases lay outside the gene matches. Germline CDR1 MNHEY, CDR2 SMNVEV (reference sequence). This CDR3 is 14 amino acids long.

The chain has TRBV2 and TRBJ2-3, with D hard to call. Per the germline V gene, CDR1 is SNHLY and CDR2 is FYNNEI. The CDR3 sequence is 14 residues long. V was pared by 5 bases and J by 1 base, with 10 bases between. The CDR3 loop is CASSKILRTDTQYF. CDR3 bases: TGTGCCAGCAGTAAGATCCTCCGCACAGATACGCAGTATTTT.

The J gene is TRBJ1-2, the V gene TRBV9; D uncertain. V dropped 0 bases and J dropped 4 bases, with 7 bases sitting between them. This CDR3 is built from 13 residues. Germline V gives CDR1 SGDLS, CDR2 YYNGEE. The CDR3 region is CASSVVTVYGYTF. As DNA, the CDR3 is TGTGCCAGCAGCGTAGTAACGGTCTATGGCTACACCTTC.

The chain has TRBV6-1 and TRBJ2-7; D is possibly TRBD2 (7 bases). Per the germline V gene, CDR1 is MNHNS and CDR2 is SASEGT. This CDR3 has 13 residues. Trimming took 7 bases from V and 5 from J, leaving 15 bases between them. The CDR3 here is CASTDWGGHEQYF. In DNA, the CDR3 is TGTGCCAGCACTGACTGGGGGGGCCACGAGCAGTACTTC.

This chain joins TRBV6-5 and TRBJ2-7, with D possibly being TRBD1 or TRBD2 (5 bases each). V was cut by 1 base and J by 6 bases, with 19 bases left in between. The CDR3 spans 16 residues. Germline V gene sequence: CDR1 MNHEY, CDR2 SVGAGI. CDR3 amino acids: CASSYYGGRGPGEQYF. CDR3 in DNA: TGTGCCAGCAGTTACTATGGGGGACGCGGGCCGGGCGAGCAGTACTTC.

This clone was observed many times. This chain connects TRBV2 to TRBJ2-7; 12 nucleotides align to TRBD2. The CDR3 is 19 amino acids. With 0 bases clipped from V and 0 bases from J, the junction kept 9 bases outside the gene matches. Per the germline V gene, CDR1 is SNHLY and CDR2 is FYNNEI. The CDR3 bases are TGTGCCAGCAGTGAAGCGCTTTCGACTAGCGGGGGCCACTCCTACGAGCAGTACTTC. Encoded protein: CASSEALSTSGGHSYEQYF.

The rearrangement uses TRBV6-1 and TRBJ2-7; weak D call: TRBD2 (7 bases). CDR3 length: 15 amino acids. From germline, CDR1 is MNHNS and CDR2 SASEGT. V lost 6 bases and J lost 2, with 17 bases in between. The DNA of the CDR3 is TGTGCCAGCAGGTCCTCCCGGGGGGCTCCCTACGAGCAGTACTTC. The encoded protein is CASRSSRGAPYEQYF.

The chain recombines TRBV5-8 with TRBJ2-3; 10 bases line up with TRBD1. The CDR3 has 14 amino acids. With 2 bases clipped from V and 13 bases from J, the junction kept 10 bases outside the gene matches. Germline V gene lookup returns CDR1 SGHTS and CDR2 YDEGEE. The CDR3 region is CASSLTRAGQGKYF. In DNA, the CDR3 is TGTGCCAGCAGCTTAACTAGGGCGGGACAGGGGAAGTATTTT.

This rearrangement joins TRBV18 to TRBJ1-2; D uncertain. V dropped 6 bases and J dropped 8 bases, with 16 bases sitting between them. The CDR3 has 13 amino acids. In germline, CDR1 is KGHSH, CDR2 LQKENI. This chain's CDR3 is CASSANVGYGYTF. In nucleotides, the CDR3 is TGTGCCAGCTCGGCAAACGTAGGGTACGGCTACACCTTC. Using reference TRBV18 and TRBJ1-2 for the parts outside the CDR3, the full variable domain is NAGVMQNPRHLVRRRGQEARLRCSPMKGHSHVYWYRQLPEEGLKFMVYLQKENIIDESGMPKERFSAEFPKEGPSILRIQQVVRGDSAAYFCASSANVGYGYTFGSGTRLTVV.

V is TRBV4-1 and J is TRBJ2-3; no definite D call. V was clipped by 3 bases and J by 3 bases, with 7 bases between them. The length of the CDR3 is 13 residues. Germline lookup yields CDR1 MGHRA and CDR2 YSYEKL. CDR3: CASSHVRTDTQYF. CDR3 in DNA: TGCGCCAGCAGCCATGTGCGAACAGATACGCAGTATTTT.

The genes are TRBV4-2 and TRBJ2-5; D possibly corresponds to TRBD2 (6 bases). This CDR3 spans 13 amino acids. Germline-derived CDR1 and CDR2 are LGHNA and YNFKEQ. V shed 4 bases and J shed 4 bases, with 10 bases lying between them. The CDR3 protein is CASSPGGGETQYF. As DNA, the CDR3 is TGTGCCAGCAGCCCCGGGGGAGGAGAGACCCAGTACTTC.

This rearrangement joins TRBV9 to TRBJ2-3; 11 nucleotides agree with TRBD2. The junction had 8 bases not matched to a gene; V was cut back by 2 bases and J by 9 bases. CDR1 and CDR2 (germline): SGDLS, YYNGEE. This CDR3 comprises 15 residues. The CDR3 DNA sequence: TGTGCCAGCAGCGTCGGAGGTAGCGGGGGGGAAACGCAGTATTTT. Amino acid sequence: CASSVGGSGGETQYF.

The chain employs TRBV18 and TRBJ1-3, with D maybe TRBD1 (6 bases). The length of the CDR3 is 13 residues. The V end was cut by 4 bases, the J end by 6 bases, with 10 bases between. Germline-derived CDR1 and CDR2 are KGHSH and LQKENI. The CDR3 region is CASSRRDKNTIYF. Written as DNA, the CDR3 is TGTGCCAGCTCACGCCGGGACAAAAACACCATATATTTT.

V is TRBV28 and J is TRBJ2-5; D gene unclear. The J call may be incorrect, as the DNA end agrees better with TRBJ2-7. This CDR3 is built from 15 residues. The V gene's germline CDR1 is MDHEN and CDR2 SYDVKM. CDR3 residues: CASSPPPTDTYEQYF. CDR3 DNA: TGTGCCAGCAGTCCACCACCAACAGACACCTACGAGCAGTACTTC.

The chain combines TRBV6-1 with TRBJ1-5; the D is unclear. V lost 8 bases to trimming and J lost 3 bases, with 11 bases between them. CDR3 length: 13 residues. Germline V gene sequence: CDR1 MNHNS, CDR2 SASEGT. CDR3 in amino acids: CASRGTVNQPQHF. In DNA, the CDR3 is TGTGCCAGCCGGGGTACCGTCAATCAGCCCCAGCATTTT.

V is TRBV11-2 and J is TRBJ2-3; D uncertain. The CDR3 runs to 17 residues. V dropped 4 bases and J dropped 0 bases, with 17 bases sitting between them. CDR1 and CDR2 from the germline V gene are SGHAT and FQNNGV. The CDR3, as DNA: TGTGCCAGCAGCTCGTTCTCCCTACGAACTAGCACAGATACGCAGTATTTT. Its protein is CASSSFSLRTSTDTQYF.

The chain employs TRBV7-9 and TRBJ2-7; D remains unclear. Trimming cost V 5 bases and J 6 bases, with 11 bases left between them. CDR1 and CDR2 from the germline V gene are SEHNR and FQNEAQ (reference sequence). This CDR3 is 12 amino acids long. CDR3 region: CASSRAVREQYF. The CDR3 DNA reads TGTGCCAGCAGCCGGGCCGTACGCGAGCAGTACTTC.

In its sample, this clone was seen once. The V gene is TRBV9, the J gene TRBJ2-5; TRBD2 aligns across 12 bases. V shed 5 bases and J 5 bases; nucleotides not matched to a gene: 4. The germline CDR1 and CDR2 sequences are SGDLS and YYNGEE. The CDR3 has 14 amino acids. DNA of the CDR3: TGTGCCAGCAGTCTAGCGGGAGGGGGGGAGACCCAGTACTTC. Protein product: CASSLAGGGETQYF.